This is a list of T cell receptor beta chains from one sample in a study of beta chain features in type 1 diabetes. Sequencing used immunoSEQ multiplex PCR; TCRdb keeps in-frame clones, though not all of them. Of 300,000 to 450,000 clones in the sample, 8% to 10% were seen once. The sample comprised central memory CD4+ T cells from blood. Every receptor here comes from a man younger than 45 with type 1 diabetes. CDR3s include the opening cysteine and the closing phenylalanine or tryptophan. D genes are given only for firm matches. Rows give clone size only sometimes, using once, few, many, or a class for an expanded clone.

TRBJ2-7 19 NA TRBV7-2 TRBD2 TGTGCCAGCAGCTTAGAGATGAGGACTAGCGGGAGGCTTCCCTACGAGCAGTACTTC CASSLEMRTSGRLPYEQYF
TRBJ2-6 14 many TRBV25-1 NA TGTGCCAGCAGTGGGGGCGCTGGGGCCAACGTCCTGACTTTC CASSGGAGANVLTF
TRBJ2-7 15 many TRBV18 TRBD2 TGTGCCAGCTCACCCCTCGGGACTAGCGTCCACGAGCAGTACTTC CASSPLGTSVHEQYF
TRBJ2-1 17 NA TRBV7-2 NA TGTGCCAGCCGCCCGCCCCGTCCGGGCGGGATTGGAGGTGAGCAGTTCTTC CASRPPRPGGIGGEQFF
TRBJ2-6 17 NA TRBV5-1 NA TGCGCCAGCAGCTTAACCGGCAGACCCTCTGGGGCCAACGTCCTGACTTTC CASSLTGRPSGANVLTF
TRBJ1-3 15 few TRBV11-2 NA TGTGCCAGCAGCTTAGGCGGAAACTCTGGAAACACCATATATTTT CASSLGGNSGNTIYF
TRBJ1-5 15 NA TRBV30 TRBD1 TGTGCCTGGAGATCCGGGACAGGGGGCTTACAGCCCCAGCATTTT CAWRSGTGGLQPQHF
TRBJ2-5 16 NA TRBV6-1 TRBD1 TGTGCCAGCAGTGAAGGAAGACAGGGGAATAAAGAGACCCAGTACTTC CASSEGRQGNKETQYF
TRBJ1-5 12 NA TRBV19 NA TGTGCCAGTAGTACCCGTAATCAGCCCCAGCATTTT CASSTRNQPQHF
TRBJ2-3 15 few TRBV4-1 TRBD2 TGCGCCAGCAGCCAACTGGGACTAGCCACAGATACGCAGTATTTT CASSQLGLATDTQYF
TRBJ2-7 15 NA TRBV29-1 NA TGCAGCGTAACTAGAACGGGCCTATCCTCCTACGAGCAGTACTTC CSVTRTGLSSYEQYF
TRBJ1-1 15 NA TRBV7-9 NA TGTGCCAGCAGCTACCGGGACCGACCGAACACTGAAGCTTTCTTT CASSYRDRPNTEAFF
TRBJ2-3 13 few TRBV11-2 NA TGTGCCAGCAGCCCCGACGATCTAAGGGGAGCTTATTTT CASSPDDLRGAYF
TRBJ1-2 14 many TRBV7-6 NA TGTGCCAGCAGCCCCGCCGGGAGAGGCTATGGCTACACCTTC CASSPAGRGYGYTF
TRBJ2-5 15 few TRBV5-1 NA TGCGCCAGCAGCTTGGAGGGCCAAGGGACAGAGACCCAGTACTTC CASSLEGQGTETQYF
TRBJ2-5 16 NA TRBV4-2 NA TGTGCCAGCAGCCAAGATGCCGGAAGCGGAGGGGAGACCCAGTACTTC CASSQDAGSGGETQYF
TRBJ1-2 13 few TRBV28 NA TGTGCCAGCAGCACTCAGGGGCCCTATGGCTACACCTTC CASSTQGPYGYTF
TRBJ1-2 14 few TRBV29-1 TRBD1 TGCAGCGGGGCCAAGCCGGGACAGAGCTATGGCTACACCTTC CSGAKPGQSYGYTF
TRBJ2-3 15 NA TRBV27 TRBD2 TGTGCCAGCAGTCACGGACTAGCGGGGACGTCCCAGCAGTATTTT CASSHGLAGTSQQYF
TRBJ2-7 14 NA TRBV19 NA TGTGCCAGTAGTAAGGAGGAGGGGAGCTACGAGCAGTACTTC CASSKEEGSYEQYF
TRBJ2-3 14 NA TRBV28 NA TGTGCCAGCAGTTACCCGGGAACCACAGATACGCAGTATTTT CASSYPGTTDTQYF
TRBJ2-7 16 few TRBV30 NA TGTGCCTGGAGTGACCCGCGACAGAAAACCTCCTACGAGCAGTACTTC CAWSDPRQKTSYEQYF
TRBJ1-2 14 many TRBV30 TRBD1 TGTGCCTGGAGTGTCGACAGGGGCCGGGGAGGCTACACCTTC CAWSVDRGRGGYTF
TRBJ2-5 14 few TRBV10-3 TRBD1 TGTGCCATCCAAATCGACAGGGACCAAGAGACCCAGTACTTC CAIQIDRDQETQYF
TRBJ2-1 15 NA TRBV6-1 TRBD1 TGTGCCAGCAGTTGGACAGGGGGATCCTACAATGAGCAGTTCTTC CASSWTGGSYNEQFF
TRBJ2-7 14 NA TRBV28 TRBD1 TGTGCCAGCAAGCTCACAGGGGCGCCGTACGAGCAGTACTTC CASKLTGAPYEQYF
TRBJ2-4 13 few TRBV5-4 TRBD1 TGTGCCAGCAGCTTATGGACAGGGAACATTCAGTACTTC CASSLWTGNIQYF
TRBJ2-3 14 few TRBV7-3 TRBD2 TGTGCCAGCAGCCTTAGGACTAGGACAGATACGCAGTATTTT CASSLRTRTDTQYF
TRBJ2-1 17 NA TRBV10-3 TRBD1 TGTGCCATCAGTGGGCAATACGGGACAGGGGTGGACAATGAGCAGTTCTTC CAISGQYGTGVDNEQFF
TRBJ1-1 11 NA TRBV6-5 NA TGTGCCAGCAGGGACAGTTCTGAAGCTTTCTTT CASRDSSEAFF
TRBJ2-5 15 NA TRBV28 NA TGTGCCAGCAGTTTGGTAGGGAATAGTGGGGAGACCCAGTACTTC CASSLVGNSGETQYF
TRBJ2-1 13 medium-sized TRBV4-3 NA TGCGCCAGCAGCCAGATTCAGGGCGGAGAGCAGTTCTTC CASSQIQGGEQFF
TRBJ2-3 13 few TRBV29-1 TRBD2 TGCAGCGTTGTTTTAGCGGGACCAGATACGCAGTATTTT CSVVLAGPDTQYF
TRBJ2-3 12 NA TRBV27 NA TGTGCCAGCCCAGTGAGCGCAGATACGCAGTATTTT CASPVSADTQYF
TRBJ1-3 14 NA TRBV11-2 NA TGTGCCAGCAGCTTCGGGGGGGACGGAAACACCATATATTTT CASSFGGDGNTIYF
TRBJ1-1 13 many TRBV10-3 TRBD1 TGTGCCATCCAGGGACAGGGAATCCCTGAAGCTTTCTTT CAIQGQGIPEAFF
TRBJ2-7 16 NA TRBV10-3 TRBD1 TGTGCCAGCAGTTACTCGAGTGGGACAGGGTTTTACGAGCAGTACTTC CASSYSSGTGFYEQYF
TRBJ2-3 17 few TRBV4-2 TRBD2 TGTGCCAGCAGCCAAGATCCGAGCGGGAGCGGGACAGATACGCAGTATTTT CASSQDPSGSGTDTQYF
TRBJ2-6 15 NA TRBV5-4 NA TGTGCCAGCAGCTTAAGGGACTCTGGGGCCAACGTCCTGACTTTC CASSLRDSGANVLTF
TRBJ1-2 11 many TRBV28 NA TGTGCCAGTGAGGGCTCGTATGGCTACACCTTC CASEGSYGYTF
TRBJ2-7 12 few TRBV5-4 NA TGTGCCAGCAGCATACAGGCCTACGAGCAGTACTTC CASSIQAYEQYF
TRBJ2-1 16 few TRBV4-2 NA TGTGCCAGCAGCCAAGATCGTAGCAGGGTGTACAATGAGCAGTTCTTC CASSQDRSRVYNEQFF
TRBJ2-2 15 NA TRBV4-3 NA TGCGCCAGCAGCCAAGAGTTCCTTGTAGTAGGGGAGCTGTTTTTT CASSQEFLVVGELFF
TRBJ1-5 13 NA TRBV9 NA TGTGCCAGCAGCGTAGGCCCCAATCAGCCCCAGCATTTT CASSVGPNQPQHF
TRBJ2-1 13 NA TRBV10-3 NA TGTGCCATCAGTGAGCCCAGTATCAATGAGCAGTTCTTC CAISEPSINEQFF
TRBJ1-5 13 NA TRBV6-5 NA TGTGCCAGCAGTTACGGGCCAAATCAGCCCCAGCATTTT CASSYGPNQPQHF
TRBJ2-3 16 many TRBV7-2 TRBD2 TGTGCCAGCACCTGGACTAGCGGGACCGGCACAGATACGCAGTATTTT CASTWTSGTGTDTQYF
TRBJ2-1 16 NA TRBV11-2 NA TGTGCCAGCAGCTGGGGGGGGCCGCTGATGTACAATGAGCAGTTCTTC CASSWGGPLMYNEQFF
TRBJ2-5 15 few TRBV5-1 NA TGCGCCAGCAGCCCCCTGCCGGGACGAAAAGAGACCCAGTACTTC CASSPLPGRKETQYF
TRBJ2-1 20 NA TRBV28 TRBD2 TGTGCCAGCAGTTTACTCCTTAGCGGGAGGGCCGGTTCCGGCCCCAATGAGCAGTTCTTC CASSLLLSGRAGSGPNEQFF
TRBJ2-3 19 NA TRBV4-1 TRBD2 TGCGCCAGCAGCCAAGATTTAGCGGGAGGGCCATTGTATCAAGATACGCAGTATTTT CASSQDLAGGPLYQDTQYF